What follows are 10 T cell receptor beta chains derived from one specimen sequenced in a study of vaccination effects on CD4 cells after COVID-19. Under the ViraFEST assay, PBMC were stimulated with viral peptide pools so that antigen-specific CD4+ T cells expanded. Sequencing was performed afterwards. The authors isolated CD4+ T cells after 9 to 10 days of culture. Either the BNT162b2 or mRNA-1273 vaccine was given to participants in two doses. The repertoire was sequenced with immunoSEQ multiplex PCR; TCRdb's copy has only in-frame clones and lacks some. The sample lists 80,000 to 95,000 clones, about three quarters occurring once. Their target antigens are unknown. The source was CD4+ T cells from PBMCs cultured with HCoV-OC43 spike peptides, collected after COVID-19 vaccination. Indicated subset: HCoV-OC43 spike overlapping peptide pool stimulation. The source of these receptors is a human donor who received a COVID-19 vaccine.

In regard to this clone: Other DNA sequences in the same sample also yield this CDR3. This chain joins TRBV12-5 and TRBJ2-5, with D perhaps matching TRBD1 or TRBD2 (6 bases each). This CDR3 has 13 residues. V was cut by 2 bases and J by 5 bases, with 9 bases left in between. CDR1 is LGHNT, CDR2 FRNRAP, per germline. Here the CDR3 reads CASGLWGAETQYF. In DNA form, the CDR3 reads TGTGCTAGTGGTTTGTGGGGGGCCGAGACCCAGTACTTC.

Details on this clone: The same CDR3 also results from other DNA sequences found in this sample. V is TRBV6-5 and J is TRBJ1-5; D is uncertain. The V and J ends lost 4 bases and 6 bases respectively, with 7 bases between them. Per the germline V gene, CDR1 is MNHEY and CDR2 is SVGAGI. This CDR3 contains 12 residues. CDR3 sequence reads: CASSSPSQPQHF. CDR3 nucleotide sequence: TGTGCCAGCAGTTCTCCCTCTCAGCCCCAGCATTTT.

The chain has TRBV24-1 and TRBJ2-3; tentative D call: TRBD2 (7 bases). Trimming pared 2 bases from V and 2 bases from J, leaving 22 bases between. This CDR3 has 19 amino acids. Germline values: CDR1 KGHDR, CDR2 SFDVKD. CDR3: CATSDWGARGSGNTDTQYF. As DNA, the CDR3 is TGTGCCACCAGTGATTGGGGGGCCCGGGGGAGCGGGAACACAGATACGCAGTATTTT.

The genes are TRBV5-1 and TRBJ1-2; a possible D gene is TRBD1 (5 bases). Germline CDR1 reads SGHRS; CDR2 reads YFSETQ. CDR3 size: 15 residues. The V end was cut by 4 bases, the J end by 8 bases, with 21 bases between. The CDR3 region has the DNA TGCGCCAGCAGCAAAGTTACAGGAACCCCCGAGGGCTACACCTTC. Protein: CASSKVTGTPEGYTF.

The genes are TRBV5-5 and TRBJ2-7; D gene unclear. V lost 1 base and J 6 bases, leaving 14 bases between the germline ends. The germline CDR1 and CDR2 sequences are SGHKS and YYEKEE (reference sequence). The CDR3 spans 14 residues. The CDR3, as DNA: TGTGCCAGCAGCTTGTTAAGTCGGGTGGGCGAGCAGTACGTC. Translated: CASSLLSRVGEQYV.

The chain recombines TRBV19 with TRBJ1-1; D unresolved. Per the germline V gene, CDR1 is LNHDA and CDR2 is SQIVND (reference sequence). The CDR3 is 15 residues long. The V end lost 7 bases, the J end lost 0 bases, and 15 bases lay between the germline ends. The CDR3: CASISRAALNTEAFF. The CDR3 DNA is TGTGCCAGTATCTCAAGGGCAGCTTTGAACACTGAAGCTTTCTTT.

The rearrangement joins TRBV18 to TRBJ1-4; no clear D gene. Trimming removed 3 bases at V and 5 bases at J, with 13 bases between. This CDR3 comprises 15 residues. Germline values: CDR1 KGHSH, CDR2 LQKENI. CDR3 amino acids: CASSPVGTANEKLFF. For the CDR3, the DNA is TGTGCCAGCTCACCGGTTGGCACGGCGAATGAAAAACTGTTTTTT. Together with reference TRBV18 and TRBJ1-4, the CDR3 gives the full variable domain: NAGVMQNPRHLVRRRGQEARLRCSPMKGHSHVYWYRQLPEEGLKFMVYLQKENIIDESGMPKERFSAEFPKEGPSILRIQQVVRGDSAAYFCASSPVGTANEKLFFGSGTQLSVL.

The V and J genes are TRBV5-1 and TRBJ2-2; 10 bases are shared with TRBD1. The CDR3 contains 16 residues. Germline V CDR1 and CDR2: SGHRS, YFSETQ. Losses at the gene ends were 0 bases for V and 3 bases for J; bases not matched to a gene: 2. The CDR3 protein is CASSLGTGGYTGELFF. CDR3 nucleotides: TGCGCCAGCAGCTTGGGGACAGGGGGTTACACCGGGGAGCTGTTTTTT.

This clone came up once. The chain couples TRBV5-1 to TRBJ2-1, with TRBD1 matching over 10 bases. The CDR3 length is 13 residues. CDR1 and CDR2 from the germline V gene are SGHRS and YFSETQ. J gave up 7 bases and V 9 bases, and 7 bases lay outside the gene matches. The CDR3 region has the DNA TGCGCCACCGCGACAGGGGGCTTGAATGAGCAGTTCTTC. Protein: CATATGGLNEQFF.

The rearrangement joins TRBV20-1 to TRBJ2-5, with 8 bases aligning to TRBD1. The length of the CDR3 is 11 residues. Germline V lookup: CDR1 DFQATT, CDR2 SNEGSKA (reference sequence). The CDR3 is CMRQGPKTQYF. In nucleotides, the CDR3 is TGCATGAGACAGGGGCCGAAGACCCAGTACTTC.